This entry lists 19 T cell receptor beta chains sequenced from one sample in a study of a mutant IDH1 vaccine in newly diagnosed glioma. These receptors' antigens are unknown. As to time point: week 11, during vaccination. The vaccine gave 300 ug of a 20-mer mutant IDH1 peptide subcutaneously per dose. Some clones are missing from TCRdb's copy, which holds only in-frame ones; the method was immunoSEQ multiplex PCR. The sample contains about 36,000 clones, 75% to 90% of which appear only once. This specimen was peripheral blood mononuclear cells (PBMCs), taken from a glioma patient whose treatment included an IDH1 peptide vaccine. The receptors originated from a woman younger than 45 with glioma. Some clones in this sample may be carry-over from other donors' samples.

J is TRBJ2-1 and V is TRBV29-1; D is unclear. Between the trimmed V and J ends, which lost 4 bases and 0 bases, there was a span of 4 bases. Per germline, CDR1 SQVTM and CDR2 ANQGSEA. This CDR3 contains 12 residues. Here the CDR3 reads CSVAGSYNEQFF. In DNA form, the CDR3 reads TGCAGCGTTGCGGGCTCCTACAATGAGCAGTTCTTC.

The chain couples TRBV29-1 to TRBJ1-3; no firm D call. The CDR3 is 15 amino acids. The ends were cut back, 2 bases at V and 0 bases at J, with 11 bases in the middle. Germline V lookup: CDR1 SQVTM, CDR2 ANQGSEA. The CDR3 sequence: CSVEFWSLSGNTIYF. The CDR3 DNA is TGCAGCGTTGAATTTTGGTCCCTCTCTGGAAACACCATATATTTT.

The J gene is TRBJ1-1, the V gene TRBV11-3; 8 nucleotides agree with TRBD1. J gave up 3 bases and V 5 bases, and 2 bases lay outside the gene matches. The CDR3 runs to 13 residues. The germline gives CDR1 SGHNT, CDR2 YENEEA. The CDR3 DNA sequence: TGTGCCAGCAGCGCACAGGGGGACACTGAAGCTTTCTTT. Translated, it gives CASSAQGDTEAFF.

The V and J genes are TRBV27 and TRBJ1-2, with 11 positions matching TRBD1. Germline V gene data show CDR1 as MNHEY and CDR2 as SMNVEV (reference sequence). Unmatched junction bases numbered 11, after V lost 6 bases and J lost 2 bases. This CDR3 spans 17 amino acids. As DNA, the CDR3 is TGTGCCAGCAGAAACACCCTCCGGACAGGGGGCAACTATGGCTACACCTTC. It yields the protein CASRNTLRTGGNYGYTF.

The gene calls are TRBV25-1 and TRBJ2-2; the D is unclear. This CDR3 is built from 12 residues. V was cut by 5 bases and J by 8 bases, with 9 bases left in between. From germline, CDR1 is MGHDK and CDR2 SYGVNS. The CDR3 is CASSHLKGELFF. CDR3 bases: TGTGCCAGCAGTCACCTTAAAGGGGAGCTGTTTTTT.

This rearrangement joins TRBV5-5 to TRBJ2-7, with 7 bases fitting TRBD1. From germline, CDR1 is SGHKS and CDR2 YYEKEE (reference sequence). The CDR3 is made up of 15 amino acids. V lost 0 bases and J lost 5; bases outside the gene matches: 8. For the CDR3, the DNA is TGTGCCAGCAGCTTGGAACAGGGGAAAAGGAACGAGCAGTACTTC. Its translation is CASSLEQGKRNEQYF.

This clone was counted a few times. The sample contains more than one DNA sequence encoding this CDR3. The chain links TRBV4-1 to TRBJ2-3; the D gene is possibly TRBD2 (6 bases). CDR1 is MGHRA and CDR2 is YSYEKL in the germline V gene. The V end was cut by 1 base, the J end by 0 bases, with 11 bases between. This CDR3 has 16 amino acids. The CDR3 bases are TGCGCCAGCAGCCAAGGGAGGGAGACGAGCACAGATACGCAGTATTTT. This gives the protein CASSQGRETSTDTQYF.

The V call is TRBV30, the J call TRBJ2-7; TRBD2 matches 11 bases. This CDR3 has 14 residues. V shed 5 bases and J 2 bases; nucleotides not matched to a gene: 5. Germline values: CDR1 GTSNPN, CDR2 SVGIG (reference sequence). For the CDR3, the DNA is TGTGCCTGGGGCGTAGCGGGAGGGCCCTACGAGCAGTACTTC. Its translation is CAWGVAGGPYEQYF.

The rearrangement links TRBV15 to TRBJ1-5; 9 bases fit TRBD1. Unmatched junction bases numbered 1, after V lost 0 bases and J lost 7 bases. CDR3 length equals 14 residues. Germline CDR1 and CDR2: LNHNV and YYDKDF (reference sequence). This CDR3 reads CATSREDRGQPQHF. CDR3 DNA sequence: TGTGCCACCAGCAGAGAGGACAGGGGACAGCCCCAGCATTTT.

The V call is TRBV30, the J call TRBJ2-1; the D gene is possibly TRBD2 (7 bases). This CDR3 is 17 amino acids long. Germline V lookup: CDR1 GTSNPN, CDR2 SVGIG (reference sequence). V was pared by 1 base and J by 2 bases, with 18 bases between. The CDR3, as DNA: TGTGCCTGGAGTGCACGGGGGCTAGCGGTTACCTACAATGAGCAGTTCTTC. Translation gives CAWSARGLAVTYNEQFF.

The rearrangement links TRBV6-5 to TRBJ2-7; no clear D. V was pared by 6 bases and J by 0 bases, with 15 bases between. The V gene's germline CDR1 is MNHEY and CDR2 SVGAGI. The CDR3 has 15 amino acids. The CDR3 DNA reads TGTGCCAGCAGCCAGGTGGCAGCTACCTCCTACGAGCAGTACTTC. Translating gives CASSQVAATSYEQYF.

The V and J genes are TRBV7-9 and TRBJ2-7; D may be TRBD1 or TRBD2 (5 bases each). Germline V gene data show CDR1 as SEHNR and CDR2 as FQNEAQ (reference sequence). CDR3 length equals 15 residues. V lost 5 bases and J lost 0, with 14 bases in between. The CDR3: CASSLWDESSYEQYF. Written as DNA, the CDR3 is TGTGCCAGCAGCCTTTGGGACGAGAGCTCCTACGAGCAGTACTTC.

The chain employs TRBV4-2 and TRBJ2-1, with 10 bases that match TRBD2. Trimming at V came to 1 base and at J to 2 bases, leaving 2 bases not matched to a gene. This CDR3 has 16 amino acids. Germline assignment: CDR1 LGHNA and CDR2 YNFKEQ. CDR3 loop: CASSQGLAGAYNEQFF. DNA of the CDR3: TGTGCCAGCAGCCAAGGCCTAGCGGGGGCCTACAATGAGCAGTTCTTC.

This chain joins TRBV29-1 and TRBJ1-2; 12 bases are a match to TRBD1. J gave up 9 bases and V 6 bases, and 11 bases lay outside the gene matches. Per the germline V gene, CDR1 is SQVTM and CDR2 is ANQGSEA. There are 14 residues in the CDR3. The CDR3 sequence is CSVAGQGAPSSYTF. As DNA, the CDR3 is TGCAGCGTCGCGGGACAGGGGGCCCCTAGTAGCTACACCTTC.

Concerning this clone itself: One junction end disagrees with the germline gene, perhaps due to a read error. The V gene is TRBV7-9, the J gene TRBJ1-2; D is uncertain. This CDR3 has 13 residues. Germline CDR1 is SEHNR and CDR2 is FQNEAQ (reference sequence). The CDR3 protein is CASSLVGPYGYTF. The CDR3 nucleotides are TGTGCCAGCAGCTTAGTTGGGCCTTATGGGTACACCTTC. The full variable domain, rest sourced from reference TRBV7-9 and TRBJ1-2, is DTGVSQNPRHKITKRGQNVTFRCDPISEHNRLYWYRQTLGQGPEFLTYFQNEAQLEKSRLLSDRFSAERPKGSFSTLEIQRTEQGDSAMYLCASSLVGPYGYTFGSGTRLTVV.

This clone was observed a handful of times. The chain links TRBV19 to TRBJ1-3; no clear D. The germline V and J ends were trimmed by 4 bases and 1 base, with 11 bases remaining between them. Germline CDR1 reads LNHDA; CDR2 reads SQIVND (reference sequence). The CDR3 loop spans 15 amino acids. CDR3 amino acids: CASSSWRQSGNTIYF. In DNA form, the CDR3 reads TGTGCCAGTAGTAGTTGGCGGCAATCTGGAAACACCATATATTTT.

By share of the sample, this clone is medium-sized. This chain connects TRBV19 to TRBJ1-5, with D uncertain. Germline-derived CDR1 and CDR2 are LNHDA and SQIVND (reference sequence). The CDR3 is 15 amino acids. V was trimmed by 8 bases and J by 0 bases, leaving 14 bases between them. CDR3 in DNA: TGTGCCAGTGGGCAAGCGAGCTATAGCAATCAGCCCCAGCATTTT. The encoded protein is CASGQASYSNQPQHF.

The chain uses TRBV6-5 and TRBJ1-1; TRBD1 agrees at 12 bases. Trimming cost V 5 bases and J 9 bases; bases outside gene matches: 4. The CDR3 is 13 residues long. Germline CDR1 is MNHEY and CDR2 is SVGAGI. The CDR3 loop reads CASSLRDRGQAFF. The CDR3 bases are TGTGCCAGCAGTCTCCGGGACAGGGGGCAAGCTTTCTTT.

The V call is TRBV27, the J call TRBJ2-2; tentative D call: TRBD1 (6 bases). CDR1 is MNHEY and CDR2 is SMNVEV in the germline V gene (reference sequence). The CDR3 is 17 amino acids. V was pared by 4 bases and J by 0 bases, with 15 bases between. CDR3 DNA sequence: TGTGCCAGCAGTTCGTATCAGGGGATCTCGAACACCGGGGAGCTGTTTTTT. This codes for CASSSYQGISNTGELFF.